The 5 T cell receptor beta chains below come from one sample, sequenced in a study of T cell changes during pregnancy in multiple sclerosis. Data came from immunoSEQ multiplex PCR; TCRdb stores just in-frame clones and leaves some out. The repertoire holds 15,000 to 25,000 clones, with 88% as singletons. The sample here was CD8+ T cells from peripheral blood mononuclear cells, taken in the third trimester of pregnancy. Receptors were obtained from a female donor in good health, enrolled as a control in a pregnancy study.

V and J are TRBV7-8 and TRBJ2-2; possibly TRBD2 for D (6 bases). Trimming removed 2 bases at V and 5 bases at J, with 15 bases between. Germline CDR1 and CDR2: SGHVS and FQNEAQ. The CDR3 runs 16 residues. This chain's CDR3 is CASSLFRGGGTGELFF. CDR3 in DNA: TGTGCCAGCAGCTTATTTCGTGGTGGGGGGACCGGGGAGCTGTTTTTT.

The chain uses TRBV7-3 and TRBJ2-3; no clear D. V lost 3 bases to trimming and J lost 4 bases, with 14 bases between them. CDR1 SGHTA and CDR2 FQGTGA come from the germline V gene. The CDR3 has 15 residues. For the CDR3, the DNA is TGTGCCAGCAGCTTTACGACCGGAGCAGCAGATACGCAGTATTTT. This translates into CASSFTTGAADTQYF.

The DNA of the CDR3 is TGTGCCAGCAGCCAAGCTTGGGGGGACTCCTACAATGAGCAGTTCTTC. Amino acids: CASSQAWGDSYNEQFF. The chain combines TRBV4-2 with TRBJ2-1, with D perhaps matching TRBD2 (6 bases). From germline, CDR1 is LGHNA and CDR2 YNFKEQ. This CDR3 has 16 amino acids. Deletions cut 1 base from V and 0 bases from J, with 10 bases between.

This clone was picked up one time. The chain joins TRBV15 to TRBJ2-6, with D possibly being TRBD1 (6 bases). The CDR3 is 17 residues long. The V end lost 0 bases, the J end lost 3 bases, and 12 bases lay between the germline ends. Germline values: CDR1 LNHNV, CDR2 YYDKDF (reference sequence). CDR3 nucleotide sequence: TGTGCCACCAGCAGAGAAACGAGGGGGAATGGGGCCAACGTCCTGACTTTC. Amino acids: CATSRETRGNGANVLTF.

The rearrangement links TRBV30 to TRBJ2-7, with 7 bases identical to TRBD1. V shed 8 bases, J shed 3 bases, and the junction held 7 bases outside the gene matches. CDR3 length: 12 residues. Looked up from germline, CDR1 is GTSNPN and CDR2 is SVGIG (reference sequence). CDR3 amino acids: CALSRGLYEQYF. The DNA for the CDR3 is TGTGCCCTCAGTAGGGGGCTCTACGAGCAGTACTTC.